This T cell receptor beta chain originates from a study of cytomegalovirus exposure and HLA in healthy donors. Overall study results and limits: The authors later found HLA-associated TCR beta chains more clonally expanded than equally common others. The likely explanation for a cluster of highly shared sequence variants was sequencing artifact.

CDR3 length: 14 amino acids. V lost 5 bases, J lost 3 bases, and 14 bases lay in between. In germline, CDR1 is MNHEY, CDR2 SMNVEV (reference sequence). A multiplex PCR was run with 60 Vbeta primers and 13 Jbeta primers. TCRdb's copy holds only in-frame clones and misses some; the assay was immunoSEQ multiplex PCR. The sample yields around 170,000 clones, around 73% seen once. About this clone: Its specificity is not known.

The chain recombines TRBV27 with TRBJ2-7; possibly TRBD2 for D (6 bases). The TCR originated in a male donor in good health and CMV-seronegative. Sequencing input: PBMCs. DNA of the CDR3: TGTGCCAGCAGTCCCAAGCCGACTAGCTACGAGCAGTACTTC. It codes for CASSPKPTSYEQYF.